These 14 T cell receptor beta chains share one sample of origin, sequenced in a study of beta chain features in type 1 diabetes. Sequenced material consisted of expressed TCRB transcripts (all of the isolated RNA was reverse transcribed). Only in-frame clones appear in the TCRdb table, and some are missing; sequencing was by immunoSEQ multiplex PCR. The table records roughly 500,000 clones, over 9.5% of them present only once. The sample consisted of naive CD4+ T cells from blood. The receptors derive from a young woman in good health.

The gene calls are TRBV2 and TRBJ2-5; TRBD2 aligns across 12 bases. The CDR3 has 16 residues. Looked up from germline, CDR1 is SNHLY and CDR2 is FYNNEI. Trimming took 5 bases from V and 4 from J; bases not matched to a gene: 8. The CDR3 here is CASSHRLAGARETQYF. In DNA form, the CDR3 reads TGTGCCAGCAGTCACCGACTAGCGGGAGCTCGAGAGACCCAGTACTTC.

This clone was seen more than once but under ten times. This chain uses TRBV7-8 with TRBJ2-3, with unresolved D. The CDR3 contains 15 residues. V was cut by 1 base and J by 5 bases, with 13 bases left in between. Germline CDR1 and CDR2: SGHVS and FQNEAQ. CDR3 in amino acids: CASSLVFQYGDTQYF. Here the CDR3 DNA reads TGTGCCAGCAGCTTAGTGTTTCAGTACGGAGATACGCAGTATTTT.

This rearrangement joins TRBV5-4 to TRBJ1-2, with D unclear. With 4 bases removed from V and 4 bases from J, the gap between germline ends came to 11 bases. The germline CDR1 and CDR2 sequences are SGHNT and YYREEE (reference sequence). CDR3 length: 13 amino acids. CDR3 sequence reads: CASSLSRGYGYTF. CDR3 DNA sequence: TGTGCCAGCAGCCTCTCACGGGGCTATGGCTACACCTTC.

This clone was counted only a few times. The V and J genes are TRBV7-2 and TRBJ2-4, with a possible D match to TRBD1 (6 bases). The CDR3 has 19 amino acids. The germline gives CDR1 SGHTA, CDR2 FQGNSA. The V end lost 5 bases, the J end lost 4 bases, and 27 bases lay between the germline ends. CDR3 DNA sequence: TGTGCCAGCAGCACCTTCCAGGGGCGAAATCTGGCCCGTAAAAACATTCAGTACTTC. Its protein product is CASSTFQGRNLARKNIQYF.

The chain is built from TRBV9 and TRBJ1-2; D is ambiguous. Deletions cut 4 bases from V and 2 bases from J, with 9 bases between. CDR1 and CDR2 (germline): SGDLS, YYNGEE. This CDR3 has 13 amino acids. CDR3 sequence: CASSRAGNYGYTF. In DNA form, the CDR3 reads TGTGCCAGCAGCAGGGCCGGGAACTATGGCTACACCTTC. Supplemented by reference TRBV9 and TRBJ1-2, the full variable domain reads DSGVTQTPKHLITATGQRVTLRCSPRSGDLSVYWYQQSLDQGLQFLIQYYNGEERAKGNILERFSAQQFPDLHSELNLSSLELGDSALYFCASSRAGNYGYTFGSGTRLTVV.

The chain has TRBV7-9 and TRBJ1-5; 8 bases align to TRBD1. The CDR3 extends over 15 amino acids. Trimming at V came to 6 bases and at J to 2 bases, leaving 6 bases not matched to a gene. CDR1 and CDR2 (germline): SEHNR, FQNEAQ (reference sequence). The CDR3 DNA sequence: TGTGCCAGCAGTCCTCAGGGGGCTCGCAATCAGCCCCAGCATTTT. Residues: CASSPQGARNQPQHF.

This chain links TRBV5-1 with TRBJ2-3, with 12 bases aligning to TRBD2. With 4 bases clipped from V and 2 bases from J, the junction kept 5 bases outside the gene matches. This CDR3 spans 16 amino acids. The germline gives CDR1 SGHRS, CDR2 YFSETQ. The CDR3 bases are TGCGCCAGCAGCCCAGCTAGCGGGGGGGCCACAGATACGCAGTATTTT. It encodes CASSPASGGATDTQYF.

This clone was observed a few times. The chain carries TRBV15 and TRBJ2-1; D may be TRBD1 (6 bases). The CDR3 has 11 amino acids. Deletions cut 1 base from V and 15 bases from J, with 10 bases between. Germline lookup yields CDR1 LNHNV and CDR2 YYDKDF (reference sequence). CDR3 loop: CATSRGDTRFF. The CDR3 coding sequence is TGTGCCACCAGCAGAGGGGACACCCGGTTCTTC.

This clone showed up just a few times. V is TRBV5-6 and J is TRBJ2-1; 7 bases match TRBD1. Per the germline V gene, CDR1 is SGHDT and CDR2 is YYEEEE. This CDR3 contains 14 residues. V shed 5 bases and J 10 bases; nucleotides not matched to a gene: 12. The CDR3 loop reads CASRLTGTAPEQFF. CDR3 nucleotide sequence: TGTGCCAGCAGGCTAACCGGGACAGCTCCCGAGCAGTTCTTC.

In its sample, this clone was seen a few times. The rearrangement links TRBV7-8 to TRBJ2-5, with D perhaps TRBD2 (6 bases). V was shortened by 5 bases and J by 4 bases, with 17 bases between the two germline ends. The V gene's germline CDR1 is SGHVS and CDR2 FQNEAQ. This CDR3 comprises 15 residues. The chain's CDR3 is CASSPLGGARETQYF. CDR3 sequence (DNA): TGTGCCAGCAGCCCGCTGGGCGGGGCACGAGAGACCCAGTACTTC.

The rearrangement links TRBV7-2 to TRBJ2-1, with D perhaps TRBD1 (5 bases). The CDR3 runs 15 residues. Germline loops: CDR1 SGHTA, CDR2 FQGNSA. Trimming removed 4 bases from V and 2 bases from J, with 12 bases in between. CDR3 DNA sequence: TGTGCCAGCAGCTCAGGCTCAGGGACCTACAATGAGCAGTTCTTC. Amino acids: CASSSGSGTYNEQFF.

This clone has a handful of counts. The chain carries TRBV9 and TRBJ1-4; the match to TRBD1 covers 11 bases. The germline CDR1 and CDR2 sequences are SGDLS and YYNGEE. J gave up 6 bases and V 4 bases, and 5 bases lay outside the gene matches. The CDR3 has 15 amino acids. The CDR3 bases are TGTGCCAGCAGCCTGGACAGGGGGCAGTATGAAAAACTGTTTTTT. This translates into CASSLDRGQYEKLFF.

Here the CDR3 DNA reads TGTGCCAGCTCACCTCTCGGGGGACTCTCTGGAAACACCATATATTTT. Protein product: CASSPLGGLSGNTIYF. The V and J genes are TRBV18 and TRBJ1-3; TRBD1 is a possible D gene (5 bases). Trimming left V 3 bases short and J 0 bases short, with 12 bases between. Per germline, CDR1 KGHSH and CDR2 LQKENI. The CDR3 loop spans 16 amino acids.

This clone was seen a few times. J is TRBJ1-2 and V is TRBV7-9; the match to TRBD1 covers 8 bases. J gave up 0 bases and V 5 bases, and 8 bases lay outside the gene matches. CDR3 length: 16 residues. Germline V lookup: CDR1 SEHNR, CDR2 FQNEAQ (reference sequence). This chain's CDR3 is CASSIGTGRANYGYTF. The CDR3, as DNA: TGTGCCAGCAGCATAGGGACAGGCCGCGCTAACTATGGCTACACCTTC.